The 25 T cell receptor beta chains below were found in one sample sequenced in a study of blood T cell repertoires in COVID-19. Only in-frame clones appear in the TCRdb table, and some are missing; sequencing was by immunoSEQ multiplex PCR. The sample gives 300,000 to 400,000 clones, 65% to 90% of which show up once; 7.1% is in the top ten. The sequenced material came from peripheral blood. These receptors were obtained from a woman aged 60-70 years with COVID-19, enrolled during active disease.

CDR3 sequence: CASSLEENYGYTF. The CDR3 region has the DNA TGCGCCAGCAGCTTGGAGGAGAACTATGGCTACACCTTC. This chain connects TRBV5-1 to TRBJ1-2; D is undetermined. The V and J ends lost 0 bases and 2 bases respectively, with 5 bases between them. There are 13 residues in the CDR3. CDR1 and CDR2 (germline): SGHRS, YFSETQ.

This chain uses TRBV11-2 with TRBJ1-2, with 12 bases lining up with TRBD1. CDR1 is SGHAT and CDR2 is FQNNGV in the germline V gene. This CDR3 is 18 amino acids long. Losses at the gene ends were 5 bases for V and 4 bases for J; bases not matched to a gene: 14. The CDR3 loop is CASSPFWDRGRRVYGYTF. CDR3 DNA sequence: TGTGCCAGCAGCCCGTTTTGGGACAGGGGGCGCAGGGTCTATGGCTACACCTTC. Drawing the rest from reference TRBV11-2 and TRBJ1-2, the complete variable domain is EAGVAQSPRYKIIEKRQSVAFWCNPISGHATLYWYQQILGQGPKLLIQFQNNGVVDDSQLPKDRFSAERLKGVDSTLKIQPAKLEDSAVYLCASSPFWDRGRRVYGYTFGSGTRLTVV.

The chain's CDR3 is CAIAAAGANEQYF. DNA of the CDR3: TGTGCCATCGCGGCGGCGGGGGCAAACGAGCAGTACTTC. The chain uses TRBV10-3 and TRBJ2-7; a possible D gene is TRBD2 (7 bases). The CDR3 is 13 amino acids. V lost 8 bases to trimming and J lost 5 bases, with 16 bases between them. Germline V gives CDR1 ENHRY, CDR2 SYGVKD.

This clone has only a few counts. V usage is TRBV6-5 and J usage is TRBJ2-1; perhaps TRBD1 as D (5 bases). The CDR3 loop spans 14 amino acids. Germline CDR1 MNHEY, CDR2 SVGAGI. V was trimmed by 2 bases and J by 8 bases, leaving 13 bases between them. The CDR3 sequence: CASSYGARVDEQFF. Written as DNA, the CDR3 is TGTGCCAGCAGTTACGGGGCCCGAGTCGATGAGCAGTTCTTC.

The rearrangement uses TRBV11-2 and TRBJ2-5, with 7 bases matching TRBD1. CDR1 and CDR2 from the germline V gene are SGHAT and FQNNGV. The V gene end was trimmed by 5 bases and the J gene end by 5 bases; junction bases not matched to a gene: 5. The CDR3 is 13 residues long. The chain's CDR3 is CASSQTGDETQYF. The CDR3 DNA reads as TGTGCCAGCAGCCAAACAGGGGACGAGACCCAGTACTTC.

CDR3 coding DNA: TGTGCCAGCAGCCAATATGCGAACTATGGCTACACCTTC. This sequence encodes CASSQYANYGYTF. The rearrangement links TRBV3-1 (or the pseudogene TRBV3-2) to TRBJ1-2; D remains ambiguous. With 2 bases removed from V and 2 bases from J, the gap between germline ends came to 6 bases. The CDR3 contains 13 residues. Germline-derived CDR1 and CDR2 are LGHDT and YNNKEL (reference sequence).

The V gene is TRBV7-9, the J gene TRBJ2-5; perhaps TRBD2 as D (6 bases). Deletions cut 1 base from V and 7 bases from J, with 10 bases between. Per germline, CDR1 SEHNR and CDR2 FQNEAQ (reference sequence). This CDR3 comprises 13 residues. CDR3 bases: TGTGCCAGCAGCTTAGGACTAGAAGGGACCCAGTACTTC. Residues: CASSLGLEGTQYF.

The gene calls are TRBV30 and TRBJ2-3; D possibly corresponds to TRBD1 (6 bases). The germline V and J ends were trimmed by 1 base and 4 bases, with 6 bases remaining between them. The V gene's germline CDR1 is GTSNPN and CDR2 SVGIG (reference sequence). CDR3 length: 12 amino acids. CDR3 coding DNA: TGTGCCTGGAGTGCAGGGGCAGATACGCAGTATTTT. This gives the protein CAWSAGADTQYF.

The CDR3 region has the DNA TGCGCCAGCAGCCTCCCGGGGTCGGGGAACACCGGGGAGCTGTTTTTT. The encoded protein is CASSLPGSGNTGELFF. The chain carries TRBV5-1 and TRBJ2-2, with a possible D match to TRBD2 (5 bases). V was shortened by 4 bases and J by 1 base, with 14 bases between the two germline ends. Per germline, CDR1 SGHRS and CDR2 YFSETQ. The CDR3 consists of 16 residues.

The gene calls are TRBV14 and TRBJ2-2; 9 bases align to TRBD1. J lost 3 bases, V lost 6 bases, and 11 bases had no gene match. Germline V lookup: CDR1 SGHDN, CDR2 FVKESK. CDR3 length equals 17 residues. The CDR3: CASSAEHGTGYTGELFF. The CDR3 DNA sequence: TGTGCCAGCAGTGCAGAGCACGGGACAGGGTACACCGGGGAGCTGTTTTTT.

J is TRBJ2-7 and V is TRBV29-1, with 9 bases fitting TRBD1. This CDR3 spans 12 amino acids. V was clipped by 7 bases and J by 1 base; unmatched bases: 2. The germline CDR1 and CDR2 sequences are SQVTM and ANQGSEA. The CDR3 DNA is TGCAGCGGAGGACAGGGGTCCTACGAGCAGTACTTC. It is translated as CSGGQGSYEQYF.

The genes are TRBV19 and TRBJ2-5; 10 bases line up with TRBD1. Losses at the gene ends were 1 base for V and 5 bases for J; bases not matched to a gene: 7. There are 16 residues in the CDR3. Germline lookup yields CDR1 LNHDA and CDR2 SQIVND (reference sequence). In DNA, the CDR3 is TGTGCCAGTAGTATAGGTCGGGACAGGGGACGGGAGACCCAGTACTTC. Its translation: CASSIGRDRGRETQYF.

The chain employs TRBV2 and TRBJ2-2; TRBD2 might be the D (7 bases). Germline V CDR1 and CDR2: SNHLY, FYNNEI. This CDR3 contains 13 residues. Trimming stripped 6 bases from V and 6 bases from J, with 11 bases between. CDR3 protein: CASRTGRAGELFF. The CDR3 DNA is TGTGCCAGCAGAACAGGGAGGGCCGGGGAGCTGTTTTTT.

About this clone: In the same sample, other DNA sequences code for this CDR3. This chain connects TRBV9 to TRBJ2-3; 15 nucleotides agree with TRBD2. Germline V gene lookup returns CDR1 SGDLS and CDR2 YYNGEE. This CDR3 comprises 17 residues. V shed 4 bases and J 4 bases; nucleotides not matched to a gene: 7. Here the CDR3 reads CASSPGTSGGRADTQYF. The CDR3 bases are TGTGCCAGCAGCCCAGGGACTAGCGGGGGGCGGGCAGATACGCAGTATTTT.

In its sample, this clone was seen once. This chain joins TRBV9 and TRBJ1-3, with a weak D call TRBD1 (6 bases). The V gene's germline CDR1 is SGDLS and CDR2 YYNGEE. V shed 4 bases and J shed 4 bases, with 18 bases lying between them. The CDR3 extends over 16 amino acids. The CDR3 sequence: CASSSEQGAGGNTIYF. CDR3 bases: TGTGCCAGCAGCTCAGAACAGGGAGCTGGCGGAAACACCATATATTTT.

The chain is built from TRBV5-1 and TRBJ2-1; 8 bases line up with TRBD2. The germline CDR1 and CDR2 sequences are SGHRS and YFSETQ. The CDR3 sequence is 14 residues long. V dropped 0 bases and J dropped 6; count of bases not matched to a gene: 2. The CDR3 sequence: CASSLDGGANEQFF. In DNA, the CDR3 is TGCGCCAGCAGCTTGGACGGGGGGGCCAATGAGCAGTTCTTC.

This chain links TRBV7-2 with TRBJ2-3; the D gene is possibly TRBD2 (6 bases). Trimming shortened V by 4 bases and J by 5 bases, and 16 bases separated the two germline ends. CDR1 and CDR2 (germline): SGHTA, FQGNSA. This CDR3 has 15 residues. The CDR3 coding sequence is TGTGCCAGCAGCTGGCGGGACCCAGGAATAGATACGCAGTATTTT. Protein sequence: CASSWRDPGIDTQYF.

The chain combines TRBV27 with TRBJ2-1; 8 nucleotides align to TRBD1. Unmatched junction bases numbered 8, after V lost 3 bases and J lost 7 bases. The CDR3 extends over 15 amino acids. Looked up from germline, CDR1 is MNHEY and CDR2 is SMNVEV (reference sequence). CDR3 in amino acids: CASSFGDRGWNEQFF. The CDR3 region has the DNA TGTGCCAGCAGTTTTGGAGACAGGGGATGGAATGAGCAGTTCTTC.

This clone was counted a few times. The J gene is TRBJ1-1, the V gene TRBV7-3; 8 nucleotides line up with TRBD1. The V segment lost 1 base and the J segment 4 bases; nucleotides outside the gene matches: 2. Germline V gene lookup returns CDR1 SGHTA and CDR2 FQGTGA. The CDR3 loop spans 14 amino acids. In nucleotides, the CDR3 is TGTGCCAGCAGCTTAAGACAGGGGCTCACTGAAGCTTTCTTT. Encoded protein: CASSLRQGLTEAFF.

The chain is built from TRBV18 and TRBJ2-3, with D possibly matching TRBD1 (5 bases). Germline V gene data show CDR1 as KGHSH and CDR2 as LQKENI. Trimming cost V 6 bases and J 6 bases, with 13 bases left between them. This CDR3 region has 13 residues. For the CDR3, the DNA is TGTGCCAGCTCCCTAACTAAGGGGGATACGCAGTATTTT. Translated: CASSLTKGDTQYF.

The chain uses TRBV5-6 and TRBJ2-1; D is undetermined. Germline V lookup: CDR1 SGHDT, CDR2 YYEEEE. Trimming left V 3 bases short and J 0 bases short, with 10 bases between. This CDR3 contains 15 residues. CDR3 in amino acids: CASSSGLSSYNEQFF. The CDR3 coding sequence is TGTGCCAGCAGCTCAGGTCTGAGCTCCTACAATGAGCAGTTCTTC.

The chain uses TRBV6-5 and TRBJ2-1, with 7 nucleotides matching TRBD2. In germline, CDR1 is MNHEY, CDR2 SVGAGI. The CDR3 spans 16 residues. V shed 0 bases, J shed 6 bases, and the junction held 8 bases outside the gene matches. DNA for the CDR3: TGTGCCAGCAGTTACTCGAAGCGGGGCGGGGGCAATGAGCAGTTCTTC. Translating gives CASSYSKRGGGNEQFF.

This clone was seen more than once but under ten times. This chain links TRBV19 with TRBJ2-3; D possibly corresponds to TRBD2 (7 bases). Trimming took 4 bases from V and 2 from J, leaving 10 bases between them. In germline, CDR1 is LNHDA, CDR2 SQIVND (reference sequence). The CDR3 sequence is 14 residues long. The CDR3 coding sequence is TGTGCCAGTAGTAGGGGGGGCTACACAGATACGCAGTATTTT. Protein: CASSRGGYTDTQYF.

This chain uses TRBV10-3 with TRBJ2-3, with 14 bases lining up with TRBD2. The ends lost 6 bases at V and 5 bases at J; junction bases unmatched: 1. The CDR3 has 14 amino acids. CDR1 and CDR2 (germline): ENHRY, SYGVKD. CDR3 sequence reads: CAIRGTSGGDTQYF. CDR3 nucleotides: TGTGCCATCAGGGGGACTAGCGGGGGAGATACGCAGTATTTT.

This clone was counted once. The chain employs TRBV4-3 and TRBJ1-2; TRBD1 is a possible D gene (6 bases). The CDR3 contains 16 residues. Germline V CDR1 and CDR2: LGHNA, YSLEER. Trimming left V 0 bases short and J 6 bases short, with 17 bases between. The CDR3 coding sequence is TGCGCCAGCAGCCAAGATGTGGACAGACCCGGGGATGGCTACACCTTC. It is translated as CASSQDVDRPGDGYTF.